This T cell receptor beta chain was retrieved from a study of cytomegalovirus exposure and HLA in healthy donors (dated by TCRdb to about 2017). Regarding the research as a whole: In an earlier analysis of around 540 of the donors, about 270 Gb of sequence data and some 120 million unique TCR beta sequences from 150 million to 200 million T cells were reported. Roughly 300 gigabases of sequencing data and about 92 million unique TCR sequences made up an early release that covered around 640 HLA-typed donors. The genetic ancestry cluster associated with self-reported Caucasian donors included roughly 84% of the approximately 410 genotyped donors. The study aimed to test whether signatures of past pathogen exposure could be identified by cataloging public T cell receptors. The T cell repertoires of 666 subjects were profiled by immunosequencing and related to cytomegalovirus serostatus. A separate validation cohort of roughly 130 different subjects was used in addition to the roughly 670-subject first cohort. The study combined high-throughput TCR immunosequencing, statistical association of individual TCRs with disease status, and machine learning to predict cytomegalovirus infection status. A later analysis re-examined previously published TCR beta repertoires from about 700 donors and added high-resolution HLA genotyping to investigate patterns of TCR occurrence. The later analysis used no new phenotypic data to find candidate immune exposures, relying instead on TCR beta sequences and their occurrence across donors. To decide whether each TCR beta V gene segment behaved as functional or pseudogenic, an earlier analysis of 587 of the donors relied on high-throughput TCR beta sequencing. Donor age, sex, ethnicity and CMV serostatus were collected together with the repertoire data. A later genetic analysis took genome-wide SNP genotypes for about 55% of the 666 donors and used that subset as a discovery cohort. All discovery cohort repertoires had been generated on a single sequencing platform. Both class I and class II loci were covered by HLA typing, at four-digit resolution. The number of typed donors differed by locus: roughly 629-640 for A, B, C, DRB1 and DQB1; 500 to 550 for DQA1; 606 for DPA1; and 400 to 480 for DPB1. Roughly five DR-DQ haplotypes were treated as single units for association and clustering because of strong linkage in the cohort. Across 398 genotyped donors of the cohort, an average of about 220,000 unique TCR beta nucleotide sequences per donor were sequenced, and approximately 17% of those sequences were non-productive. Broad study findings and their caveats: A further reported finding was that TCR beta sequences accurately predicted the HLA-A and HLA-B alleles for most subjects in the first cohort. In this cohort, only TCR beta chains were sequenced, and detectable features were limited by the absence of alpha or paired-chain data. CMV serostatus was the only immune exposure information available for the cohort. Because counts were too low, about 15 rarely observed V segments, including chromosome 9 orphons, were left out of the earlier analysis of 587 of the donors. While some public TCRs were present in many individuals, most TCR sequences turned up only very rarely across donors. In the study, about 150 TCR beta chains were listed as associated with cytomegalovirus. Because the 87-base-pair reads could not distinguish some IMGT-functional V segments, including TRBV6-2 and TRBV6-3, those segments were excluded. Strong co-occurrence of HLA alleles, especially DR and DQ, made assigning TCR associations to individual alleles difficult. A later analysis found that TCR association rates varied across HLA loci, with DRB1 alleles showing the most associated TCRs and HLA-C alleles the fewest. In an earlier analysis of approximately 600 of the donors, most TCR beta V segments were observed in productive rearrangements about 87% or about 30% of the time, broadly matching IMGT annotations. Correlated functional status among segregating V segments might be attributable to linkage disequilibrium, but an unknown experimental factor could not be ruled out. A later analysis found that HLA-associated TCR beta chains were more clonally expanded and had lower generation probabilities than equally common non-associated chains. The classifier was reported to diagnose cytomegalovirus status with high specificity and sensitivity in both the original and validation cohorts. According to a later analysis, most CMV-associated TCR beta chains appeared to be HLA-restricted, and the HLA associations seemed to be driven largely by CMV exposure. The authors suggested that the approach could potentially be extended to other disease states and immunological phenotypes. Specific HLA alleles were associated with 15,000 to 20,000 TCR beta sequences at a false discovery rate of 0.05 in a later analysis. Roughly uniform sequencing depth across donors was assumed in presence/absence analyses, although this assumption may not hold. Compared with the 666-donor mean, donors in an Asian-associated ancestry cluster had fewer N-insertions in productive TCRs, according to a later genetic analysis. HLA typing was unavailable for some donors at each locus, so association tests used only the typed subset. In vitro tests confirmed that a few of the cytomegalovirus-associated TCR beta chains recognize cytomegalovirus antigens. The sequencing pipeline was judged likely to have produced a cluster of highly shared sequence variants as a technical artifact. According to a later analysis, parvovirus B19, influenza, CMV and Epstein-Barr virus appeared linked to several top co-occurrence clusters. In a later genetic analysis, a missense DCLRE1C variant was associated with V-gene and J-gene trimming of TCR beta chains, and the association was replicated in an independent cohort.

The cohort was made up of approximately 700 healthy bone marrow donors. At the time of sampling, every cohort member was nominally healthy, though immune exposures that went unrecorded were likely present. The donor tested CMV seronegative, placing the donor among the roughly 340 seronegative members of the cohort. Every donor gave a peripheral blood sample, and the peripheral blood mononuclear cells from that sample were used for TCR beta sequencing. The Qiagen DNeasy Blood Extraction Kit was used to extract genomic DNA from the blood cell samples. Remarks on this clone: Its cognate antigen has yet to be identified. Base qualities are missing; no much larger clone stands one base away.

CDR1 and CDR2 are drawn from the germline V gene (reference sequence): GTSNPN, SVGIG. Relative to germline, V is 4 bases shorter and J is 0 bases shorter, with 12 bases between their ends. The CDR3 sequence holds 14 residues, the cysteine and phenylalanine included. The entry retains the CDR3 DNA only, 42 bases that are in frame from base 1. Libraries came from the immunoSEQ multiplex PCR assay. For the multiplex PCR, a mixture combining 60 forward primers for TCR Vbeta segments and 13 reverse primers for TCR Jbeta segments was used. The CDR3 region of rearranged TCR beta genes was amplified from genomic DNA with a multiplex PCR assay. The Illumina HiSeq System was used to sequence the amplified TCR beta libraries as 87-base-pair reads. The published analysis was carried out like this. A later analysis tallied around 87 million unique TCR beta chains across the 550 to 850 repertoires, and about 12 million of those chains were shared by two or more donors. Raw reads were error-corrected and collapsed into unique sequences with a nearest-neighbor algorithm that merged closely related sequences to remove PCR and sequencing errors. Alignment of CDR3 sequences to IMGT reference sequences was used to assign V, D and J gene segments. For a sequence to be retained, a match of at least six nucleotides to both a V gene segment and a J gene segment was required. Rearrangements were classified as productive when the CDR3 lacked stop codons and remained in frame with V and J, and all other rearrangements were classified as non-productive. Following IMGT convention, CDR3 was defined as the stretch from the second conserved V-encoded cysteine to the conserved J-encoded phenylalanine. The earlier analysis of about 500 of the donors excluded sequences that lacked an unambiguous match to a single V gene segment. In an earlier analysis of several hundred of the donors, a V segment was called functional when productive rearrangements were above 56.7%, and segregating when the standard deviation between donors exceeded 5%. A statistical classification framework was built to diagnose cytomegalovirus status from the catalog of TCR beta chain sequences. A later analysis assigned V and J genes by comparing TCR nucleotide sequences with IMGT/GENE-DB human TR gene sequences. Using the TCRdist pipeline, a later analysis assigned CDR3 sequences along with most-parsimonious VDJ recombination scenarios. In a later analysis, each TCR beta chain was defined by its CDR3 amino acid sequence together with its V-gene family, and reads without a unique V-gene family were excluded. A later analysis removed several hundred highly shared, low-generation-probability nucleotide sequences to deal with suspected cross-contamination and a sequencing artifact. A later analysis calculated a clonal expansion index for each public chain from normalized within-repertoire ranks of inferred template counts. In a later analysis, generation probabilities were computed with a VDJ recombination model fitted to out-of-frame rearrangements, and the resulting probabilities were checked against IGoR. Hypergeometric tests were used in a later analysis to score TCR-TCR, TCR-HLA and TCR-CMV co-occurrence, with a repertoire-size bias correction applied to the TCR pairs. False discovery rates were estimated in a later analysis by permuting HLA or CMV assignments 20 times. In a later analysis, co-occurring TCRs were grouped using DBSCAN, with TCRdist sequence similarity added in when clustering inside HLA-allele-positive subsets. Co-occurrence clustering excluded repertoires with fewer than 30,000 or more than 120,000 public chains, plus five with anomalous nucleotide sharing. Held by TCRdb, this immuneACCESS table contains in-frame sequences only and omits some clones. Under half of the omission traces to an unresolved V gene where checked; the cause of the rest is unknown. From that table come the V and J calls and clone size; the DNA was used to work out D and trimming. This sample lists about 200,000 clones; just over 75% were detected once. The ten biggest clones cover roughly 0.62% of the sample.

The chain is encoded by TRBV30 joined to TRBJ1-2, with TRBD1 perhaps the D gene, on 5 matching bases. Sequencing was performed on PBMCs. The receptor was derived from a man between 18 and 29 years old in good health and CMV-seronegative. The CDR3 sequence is CAWKGGEANYGYTF. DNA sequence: TGTGCCTGGAAAGGAGGGGAAGCTAACTATGGCTACACCTTC.